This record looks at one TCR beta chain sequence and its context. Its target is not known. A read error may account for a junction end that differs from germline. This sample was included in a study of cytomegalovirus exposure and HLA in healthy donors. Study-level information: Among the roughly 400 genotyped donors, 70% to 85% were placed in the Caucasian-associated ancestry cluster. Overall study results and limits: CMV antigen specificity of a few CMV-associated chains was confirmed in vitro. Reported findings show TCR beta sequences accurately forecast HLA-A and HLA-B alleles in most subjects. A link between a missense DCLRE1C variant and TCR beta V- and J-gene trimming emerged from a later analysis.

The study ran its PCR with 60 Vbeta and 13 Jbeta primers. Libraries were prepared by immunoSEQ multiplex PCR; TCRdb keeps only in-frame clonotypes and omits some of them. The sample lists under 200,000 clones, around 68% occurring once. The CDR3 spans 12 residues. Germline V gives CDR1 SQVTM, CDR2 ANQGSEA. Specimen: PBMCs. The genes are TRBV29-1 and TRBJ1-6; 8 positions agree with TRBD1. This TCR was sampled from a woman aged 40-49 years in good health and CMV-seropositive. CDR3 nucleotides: TGCAGCGTTGGACAGGGGCATTCACCCCTCAACTTT. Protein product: CSVGQGHSPLNF.